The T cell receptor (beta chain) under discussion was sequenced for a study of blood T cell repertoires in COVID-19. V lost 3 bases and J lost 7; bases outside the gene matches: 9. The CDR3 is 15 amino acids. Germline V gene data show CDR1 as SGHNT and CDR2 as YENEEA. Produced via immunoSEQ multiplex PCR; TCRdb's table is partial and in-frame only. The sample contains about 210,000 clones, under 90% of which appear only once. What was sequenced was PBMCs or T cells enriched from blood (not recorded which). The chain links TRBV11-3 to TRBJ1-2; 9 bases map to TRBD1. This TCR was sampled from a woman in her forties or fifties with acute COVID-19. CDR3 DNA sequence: TGTGCCAGCAGCTTTGACGGGACAGGGATTAGTGGCTACACCTTC. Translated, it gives CASSFDGTGISGYTF.